Listed below are T cell receptor beta chains from one sample, sequenced in a study of CD8+ T cells in alopecia areata. Repertoires were generated with immunoSEQ multiplex PCR, while TCRdb's copy carries only in-frame clones and drops some. The sample consists of about 150,000 clones, 45% to 55% of them appearing once. Source: CD8+ T cells sorted from blood, taken at week 0. The receptor source for this set is a human donor with alopecia areata. The CDR3 runs from the conserved cysteine through the conserved F or W. The D gene is left open where the match is weak. Not every row has a clone size; where given, it reads once, few, many or a size class.

j_gene: TRBJ2-1
v_gene: TRBV29-1
len: 11
abundance: .
d_gene: .
CDR3nt: TGCAGCGTTCGTTTACAGGGTACGCAGTTCTTC
CDR3aa: CSVRLQGTQFF

j_gene: TRBJ2-1
v_gene: TRBV15
len: 15
abundance: .
d_gene: .
CDR3nt: TGTGCCACCAGCAGAGAACATACAGACTACAATGAGCAGTTCTTC
CDR3aa: CATSREHTDYNEQFF

j_gene: TRBJ1-6
v_gene: TRBV9
len: 14
abundance: once
d_gene: .
CDR3nt: TGTGCCAGCAACCCTGGCAGTCAAAATTCACCCCTCCACTTT
CDR3aa: CASNPGSQNSPLHF

j_gene: TRBJ2-7
v_gene: TRBV7-9
len: 16
abundance: .
d_gene: .
CDR3nt: TGTGCCAGCAGCACACACCGCCCGACAGAGAGCTACGAGCAGTACTTC
CDR3aa: CASSTHRPTESYEQYF

j_gene: TRBJ1-1
v_gene: TRBV7-8
len: 13
abundance: .
d_gene: .
CDR3nt: TGTGCCAGCAGCTCGGGGGGCGGCACTGAAGCTTTCTTT
CDR3aa: CASSSGGGTEAFF

j_gene: TRBJ2-7
v_gene: TRBV11-2
len: 15
abundance: once
d_gene: TRBD1
CDR3nt: TGTGCCAGCAGCTTAGCGCAGGGGGCGGACTACGAGCAGTACTTC
CDR3aa: CASSLAQGADYEQYF

j_gene: TRBJ2-2
v_gene: TRBV2
len: 16
abundance: .
d_gene: .
CDR3nt: TGTGCCAGCAGTGAGGGCCCCCCGGCGTGGGCCGGGGAGCTGTTTTTT
CDR3aa: CASSEGPPAWAGELFF

j_gene: TRBJ1-2
v_gene: TRBV6-6
len: 13
abundance: .
d_gene: TRBD1
CDR3nt: TGTGCCAGCAGCTCAGGGGGTGCCTATGGCTACACCTTC
CDR3aa: CASSSGGAYGYTF

j_gene: TRBJ2-3
v_gene: TRBV13
len: 16
abundance: few
d_gene: TRBD1
CDR3nt: TGTGCCAGCAGCCGAATGATGACAGGGGAGAGAGATACGCAGTATTTT
CDR3aa: CASSRMMTGERDTQYF

j_gene: TRBJ1-2
v_gene: TRBV29-1
len: 13
abundance: .
d_gene: TRBD1
CDR3nt: TGCAGCGTTGGCCAAACAGGGGGCCGTGGCTACACCTTC
CDR3aa: CSVGQTGGRGYTF

j_gene: TRBJ2-7
v_gene: TRBV25-1
len: 13
abundance: .
d_gene: .
CDR3nt: TGTGCCAGCAGTGACGACTGGGACTACGAGCAGTACTTC
CDR3aa: CASSDDWDYEQYF

j_gene: TRBJ2-7
v_gene: TRBV5-6
len: 12
abundance: few
d_gene: .
CDR3nt: TGTGCCAGCAGGTCTCGAGGGAACGAGCAGTACTTC
CDR3aa: CASRSRGNEQYF

j_gene: TRBJ2-5
v_gene: TRBV11-2
len: 15
abundance: .
d_gene: .
CDR3nt: TGTGCCAGCAGCTTAGATTTACAGGACCAAGAGACCCAGTACTTC
CDR3aa: CASSLDLQDQETQYF

j_gene: TRBJ2-7
v_gene: TRBV29-1
len: 12
abundance: .
d_gene: .
CDR3nt: TGCAGCGTTGAAACACAATCGGGCGAGCAGTACTTC
CDR3aa: CSVETQSGEQYF

j_gene: TRBJ1-2
v_gene: TRBV30
len: 14
abundance: few
d_gene: TRBD1
CDR3nt: TGTGCCTGTTCCTCCGACAGGGATTTTTATGGCTACACCTTC
CDR3aa: CACSSDRDFYGYTF

j_gene: TRBJ1-2
v_gene: TRBV4-3
len: 15
abundance: few
d_gene: TRBD1
CDR3nt: TGCGCCAGCAGCCAAGTTTGGGACAGAGAGTATGGCTACACCTTC
CDR3aa: CASSQVWDREYGYTF

j_gene: TRBJ1-1
v_gene: TRBV29-1
len: 8
abundance: .
d_gene: .
CDR3nt: TGCAGCGTACAGGGACCTTCCTTT
CDR3aa: CSVQGPSF

j_gene: TRBJ1-1
v_gene: TRBV6-6
len: 12
abundance: few
d_gene: .
CDR3nt: TGTGCCAGCAGTTTAATGAACACTGAAGCTTTCTTT
CDR3aa: CASSLMNTEAFF

j_gene: TRBJ2-7
v_gene: TRBV29-1
len: 13
abundance: few
d_gene: TRBD1
CDR3nt: TGCAGCGGAACCACAGGGGGCGGGTACGAGCAGTACTTC
CDR3aa: CSGTTGGGYEQYF

j_gene: TRBJ1-6
v_gene: TRBV7-8
len: 14
abundance: .
d_gene: TRBD1
CDR3nt: TGTGCCAGCAGCCCGCGACAGGGGTTTTCACCCCTCCACTTT
CDR3aa: CASSPRQGFSPLHF

j_gene: TRBJ2-2
v_gene: TRBV30
len: 14
abundance: few
d_gene: TRBD1
CDR3nt: TGTGCCTGGAGTGCGGGACAGGGAATCGGGGAGCTGTTTTTT
CDR3aa: CAWSAGQGIGELFF

j_gene: TRBJ1-2
v_gene: TRBV30
len: 14
abundance: .
d_gene: .
CDR3nt: TGTGCCTGGAGTGTACTAAGGGATAACTATGGCTACACCTTC
CDR3aa: CAWSVLRDNYGYTF